This record looks at one TCR beta chain sequence and its context. Its specificity is unknown. The CDR3 covers 11 residues. Per germline, CDR1 SQVTM and CDR2 ANQGSEA. Trimming removed 1 base at V and 5 bases at J, with 5 bases between. The sample originates from a study of identifying expanded T cells in peripheral blood. The study's findings and limits: Differentially abundant clones: roughly 1.2 between replicates, 15 to 17 at 2 to 3 weeks, approximately 19 at four.

Healthy donors had no documented immune events, such as infections, while sampled. The assay was immunoSEQ multiplex PCR, and TCRdb's table has in-frame clones only and misses some. This table has around 130,000 clones, around nine tenths appearing once. The sequence was collected from a person aged 18-69 years in good health. The chain recombines TRBV29-1 with TRBJ1-1; D remains unclear. The sequenced sample consisted of blood. The CDR3 protein is CSVEGPTEAFF. CDR3 bases: TGCAGCGTTGAAGGTCCGACTGAAGCTTTCTTT.